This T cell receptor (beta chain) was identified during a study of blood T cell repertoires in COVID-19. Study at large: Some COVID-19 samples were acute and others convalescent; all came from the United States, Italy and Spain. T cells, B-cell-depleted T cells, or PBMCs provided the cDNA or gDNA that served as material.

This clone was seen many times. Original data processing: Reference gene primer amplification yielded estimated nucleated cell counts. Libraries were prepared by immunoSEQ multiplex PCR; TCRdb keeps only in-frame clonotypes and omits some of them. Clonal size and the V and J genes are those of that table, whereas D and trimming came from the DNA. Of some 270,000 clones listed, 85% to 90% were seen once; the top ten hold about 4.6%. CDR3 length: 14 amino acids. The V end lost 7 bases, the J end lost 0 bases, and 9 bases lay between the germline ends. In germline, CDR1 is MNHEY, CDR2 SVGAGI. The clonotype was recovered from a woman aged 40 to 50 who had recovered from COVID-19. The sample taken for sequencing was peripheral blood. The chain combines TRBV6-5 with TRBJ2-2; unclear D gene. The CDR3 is CASKRGANTGELFF. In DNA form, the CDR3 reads TGTGCCAGCAAGAGAGGCGCGAACACCGGGGAGCTGTTTTTT.